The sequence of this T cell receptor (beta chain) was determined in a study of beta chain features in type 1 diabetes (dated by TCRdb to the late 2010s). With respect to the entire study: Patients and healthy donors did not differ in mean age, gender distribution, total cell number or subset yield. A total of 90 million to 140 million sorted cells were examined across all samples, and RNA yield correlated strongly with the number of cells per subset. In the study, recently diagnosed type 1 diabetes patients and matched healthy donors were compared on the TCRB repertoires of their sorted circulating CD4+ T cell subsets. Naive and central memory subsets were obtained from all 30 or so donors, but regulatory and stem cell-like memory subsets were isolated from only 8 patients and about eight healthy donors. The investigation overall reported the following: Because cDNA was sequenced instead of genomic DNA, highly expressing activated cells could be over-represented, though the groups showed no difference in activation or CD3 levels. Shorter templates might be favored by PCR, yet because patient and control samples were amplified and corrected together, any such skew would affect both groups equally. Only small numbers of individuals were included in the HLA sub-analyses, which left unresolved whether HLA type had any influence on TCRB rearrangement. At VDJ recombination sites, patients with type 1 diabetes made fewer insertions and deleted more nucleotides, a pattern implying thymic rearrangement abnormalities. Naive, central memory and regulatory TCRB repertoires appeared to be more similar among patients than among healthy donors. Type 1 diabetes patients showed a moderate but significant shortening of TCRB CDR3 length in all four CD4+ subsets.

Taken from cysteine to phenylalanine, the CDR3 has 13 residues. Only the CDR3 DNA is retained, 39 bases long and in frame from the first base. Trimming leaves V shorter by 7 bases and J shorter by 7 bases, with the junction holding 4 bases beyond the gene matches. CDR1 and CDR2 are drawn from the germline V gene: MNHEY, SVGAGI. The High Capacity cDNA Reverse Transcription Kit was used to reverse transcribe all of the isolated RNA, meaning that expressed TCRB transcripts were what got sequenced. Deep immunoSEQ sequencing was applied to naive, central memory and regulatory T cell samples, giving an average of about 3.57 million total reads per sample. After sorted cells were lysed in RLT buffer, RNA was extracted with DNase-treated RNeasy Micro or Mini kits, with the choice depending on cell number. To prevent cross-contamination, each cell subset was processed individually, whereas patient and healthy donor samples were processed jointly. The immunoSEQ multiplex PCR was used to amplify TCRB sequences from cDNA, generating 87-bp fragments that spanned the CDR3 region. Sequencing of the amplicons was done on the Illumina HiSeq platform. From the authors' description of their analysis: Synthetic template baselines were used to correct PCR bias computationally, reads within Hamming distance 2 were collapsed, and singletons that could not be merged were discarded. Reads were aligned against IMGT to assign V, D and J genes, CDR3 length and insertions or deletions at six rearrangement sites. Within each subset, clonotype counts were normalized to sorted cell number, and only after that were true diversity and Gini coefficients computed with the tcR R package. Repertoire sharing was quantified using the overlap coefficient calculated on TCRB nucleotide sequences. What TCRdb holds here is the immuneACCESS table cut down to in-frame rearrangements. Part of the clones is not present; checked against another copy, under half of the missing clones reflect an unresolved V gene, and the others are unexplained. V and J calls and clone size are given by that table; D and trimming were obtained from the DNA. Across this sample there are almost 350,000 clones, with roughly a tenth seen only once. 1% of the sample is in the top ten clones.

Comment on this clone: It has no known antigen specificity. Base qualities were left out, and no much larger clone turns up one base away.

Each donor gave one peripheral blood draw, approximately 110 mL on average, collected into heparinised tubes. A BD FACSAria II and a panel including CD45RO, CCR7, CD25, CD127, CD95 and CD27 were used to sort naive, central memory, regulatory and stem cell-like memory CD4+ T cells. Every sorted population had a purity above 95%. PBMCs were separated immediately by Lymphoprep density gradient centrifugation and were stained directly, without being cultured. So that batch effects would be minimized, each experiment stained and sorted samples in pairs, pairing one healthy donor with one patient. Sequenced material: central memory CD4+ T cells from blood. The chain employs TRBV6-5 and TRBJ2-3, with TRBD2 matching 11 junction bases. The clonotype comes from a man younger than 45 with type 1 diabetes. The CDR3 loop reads CASIAGGANTQYF. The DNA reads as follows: TGTGCCAGCATAGCGGGGGGGGCAAATACGCAGTATTTT.